This T cell receptor (beta chain) was captured by sequencing in a study of cytotoxic CD8 clonotypes in ibrutinib-treated CLL. Study at large: Partial response was seen in approximately 24 patients and complete response in 2; after median roughly 6 years, around 15 stayed remitted, some 12 progressed.

Here immunoSEQ multiplex PCR was the method, and the copy in TCRdb shows in-frame clones only, minus some. The sample has about 200,000 clones; about three quarters are singletons. CDR3 size: 14 residues. V lost 6 bases, J lost 5 bases, and 16 bases lay in between. Germline V gene data show CDR1 as MNHEY and CDR2 as SVGAGI. This clonotype was obtained from a human donor with chronic lymphocytic leukemia. The sample here was PBMCs, taken after 12 months of ibrutinib treatment. This chain connects TRBV6-5 to TRBJ1-1; D is perhaps TRBD1 (5 bases). CDR3 in amino acids: CASSRDGLGTEAFF. DNA for the CDR3: TGTGCCAGCAGCCGGGACGGGCTGGGGACTGAAGCTTTCTTT.